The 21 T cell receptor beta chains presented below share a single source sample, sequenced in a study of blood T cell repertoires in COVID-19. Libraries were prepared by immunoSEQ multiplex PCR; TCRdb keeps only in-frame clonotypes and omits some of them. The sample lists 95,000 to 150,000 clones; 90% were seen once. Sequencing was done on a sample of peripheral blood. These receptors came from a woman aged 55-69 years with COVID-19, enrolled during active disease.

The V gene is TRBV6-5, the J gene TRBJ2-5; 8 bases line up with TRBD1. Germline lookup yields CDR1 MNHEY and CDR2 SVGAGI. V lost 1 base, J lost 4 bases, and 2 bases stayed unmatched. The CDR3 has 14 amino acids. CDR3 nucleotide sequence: TGTGCCAGCAGTTACTTAACAGGGGGAGAGACCCAGTACTTC. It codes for CASSYLTGGETQYF.

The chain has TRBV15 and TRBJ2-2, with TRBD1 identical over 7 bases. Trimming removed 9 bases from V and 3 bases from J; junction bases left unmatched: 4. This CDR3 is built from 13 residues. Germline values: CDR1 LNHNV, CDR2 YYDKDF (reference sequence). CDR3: CATSDRDTGELFF. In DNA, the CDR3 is TGTGCCACTTCCGACAGGGACACCGGGGAGCTGTTTTTT.

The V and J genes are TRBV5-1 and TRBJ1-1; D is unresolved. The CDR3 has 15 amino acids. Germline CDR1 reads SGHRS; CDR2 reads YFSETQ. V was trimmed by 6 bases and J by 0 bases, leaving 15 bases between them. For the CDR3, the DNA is TGCGCCAGCAACTCTTTGGAGCTTATGAACACTGAAGCTTTCTTT. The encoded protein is CASNSLELMNTEAFF.

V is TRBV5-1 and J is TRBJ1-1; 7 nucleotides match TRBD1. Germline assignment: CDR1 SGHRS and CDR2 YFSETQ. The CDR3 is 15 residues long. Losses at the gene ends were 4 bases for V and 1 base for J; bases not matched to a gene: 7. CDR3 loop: CASSMRTGPNTEAFF. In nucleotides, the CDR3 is TGCGCCAGCAGCATGCGGACAGGACCGAACACTGAAGCTTTCTTT.

The DNA for the CDR3 is TGTGCCAGCAGTCCATCAGGGGTCGAGCAGTACTTC. Its translation is CASSPSGVEQYF. The chain carries TRBV12-3 or TRBV12-4 and TRBJ2-7, with D perhaps TRBD1 (6 bases). CDR3 length: 12 residues. V gave up 5 bases and J gave up 6 bases, with 11 bases separating them.

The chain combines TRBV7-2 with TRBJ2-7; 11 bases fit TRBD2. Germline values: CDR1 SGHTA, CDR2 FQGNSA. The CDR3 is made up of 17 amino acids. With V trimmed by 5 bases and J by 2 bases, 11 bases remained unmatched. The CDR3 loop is CASSISGGALSTYEQYF. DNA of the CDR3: TGTGCCAGCAGCATTAGCGGGGGGGCTCTCAGTACCTACGAGCAGTACTTC.

Here the CDR3 reads CASSFFQGGYTF. CDR3 DNA sequence: TGTGCCAGCAGTTTTTTCCAGGGCGGCTACACCTTC. J is TRBJ1-2 and V is TRBV28; the D gene is possibly TRBD1 (5 bases). The CDR3 extends over 12 amino acids. V was pared by 3 bases and J by 8 bases, with 10 bases between. The germline CDR1 and CDR2 sequences are MDHEN and SYDVKM.

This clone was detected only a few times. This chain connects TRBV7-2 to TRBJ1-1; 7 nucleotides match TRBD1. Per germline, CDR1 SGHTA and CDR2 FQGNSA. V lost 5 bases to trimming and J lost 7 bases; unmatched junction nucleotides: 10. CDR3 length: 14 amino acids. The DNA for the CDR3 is TGTGCCAGCAGCCGGAACCGACAGGGTGATGAAGCTTTCTTT. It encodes CASSRNRQGDEAFF.

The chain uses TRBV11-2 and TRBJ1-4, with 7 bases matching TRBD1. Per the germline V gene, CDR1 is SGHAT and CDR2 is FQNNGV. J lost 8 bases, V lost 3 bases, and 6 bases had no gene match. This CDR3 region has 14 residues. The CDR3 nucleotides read TGTGCCAGCAGCTTTACAGGGGCGGGGGAAAAACTGTTTTTT. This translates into CASSFTGAGEKLFF.

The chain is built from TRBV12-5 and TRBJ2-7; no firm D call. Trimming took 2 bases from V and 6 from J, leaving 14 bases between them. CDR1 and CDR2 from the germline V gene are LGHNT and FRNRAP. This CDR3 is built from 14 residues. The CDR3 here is CASGLLPEVPEQYF. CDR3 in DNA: TGTGCTAGTGGTTTGTTGCCCGAGGTGCCCGAGCAGTACTTC.

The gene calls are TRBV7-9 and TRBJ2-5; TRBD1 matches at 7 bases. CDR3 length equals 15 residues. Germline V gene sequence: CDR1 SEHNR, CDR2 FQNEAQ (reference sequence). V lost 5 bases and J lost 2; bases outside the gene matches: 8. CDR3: CASSPWDSDQETQYF. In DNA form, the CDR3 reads TGTGCCAGCAGCCCCTGGGACAGCGATCAAGAGACCCAGTACTTC.

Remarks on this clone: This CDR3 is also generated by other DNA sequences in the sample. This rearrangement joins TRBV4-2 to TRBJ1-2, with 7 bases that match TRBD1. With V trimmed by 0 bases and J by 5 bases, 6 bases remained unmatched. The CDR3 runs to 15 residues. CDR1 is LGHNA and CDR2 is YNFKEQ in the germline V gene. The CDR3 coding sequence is TGTGCCAGCAGCCAAGATACACAGGGGAATTATGGCTACACCTTC. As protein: CASSQDTQGNYGYTF.

The CDR3 DNA reads as TGTGCCAGCAGACAGGCGGGGGAAGCTTTCTTT. As protein: CASRQAGEAFF. The chain employs TRBV3-1 (or the pseudogene TRBV3-2) and TRBJ1-1, with D possibly being TRBD1 (5 bases). The length of the CDR3 is 11 residues. Per the germline V gene, CDR1 is LGHDT and CDR2 is YNNKEL (reference sequence). Trimming stripped 6 bases from V and 8 bases from J, with 10 bases between.

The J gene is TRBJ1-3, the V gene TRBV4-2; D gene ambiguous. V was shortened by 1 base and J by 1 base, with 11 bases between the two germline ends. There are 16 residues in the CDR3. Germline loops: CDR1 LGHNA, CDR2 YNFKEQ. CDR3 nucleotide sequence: TGTGCCAGCAGCCAAGGATATAGCCAATCTGGAAACACCATATATTTT. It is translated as CASSQGYSQSGNTIYF.

CDR3 DNA: TGTGCCAGCAGCTTAGGTGGGACAGACCTGGGATACGAGCAGTACTTC. It yields the protein CASSLGGTDLGYEQYF. This rearrangement joins TRBV11-2 to TRBJ2-7, with 7 bases lining up with TRBD1. Germline V gives CDR1 SGHAT, CDR2 FQNNGV. This CDR3 spans 16 amino acids. V trimming: 1 base; J trimming: 4 bases; junction bases outside the gene matches: 10. The whole variable domain, remainder taken from reference TRBV11-2 and TRBJ2-7, is EAGVAQSPRYKIIEKRQSVAFWCNPISGHATLYWYQQILGQGPKLLIQFQNNGVVDDSQLPKDRFSAERLKGVDSTLKIQPAKLEDSAVYLCASSLGGTDLGYEQYFGPGTRLTVT.

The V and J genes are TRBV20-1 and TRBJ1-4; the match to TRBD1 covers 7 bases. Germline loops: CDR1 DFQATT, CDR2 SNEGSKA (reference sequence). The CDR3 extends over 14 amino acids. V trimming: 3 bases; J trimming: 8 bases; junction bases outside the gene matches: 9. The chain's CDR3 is CSASTGAKPEKLFF. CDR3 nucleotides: TGCAGTGCTAGTACAGGGGCCAAACCCGAAAAACTGTTTTTT.

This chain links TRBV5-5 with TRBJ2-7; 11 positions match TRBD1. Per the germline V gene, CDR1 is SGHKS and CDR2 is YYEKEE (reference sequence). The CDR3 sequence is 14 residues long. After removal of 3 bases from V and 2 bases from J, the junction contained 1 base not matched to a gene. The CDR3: CASSWDRGTYEQYF. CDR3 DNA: TGTGCCAGCAGCTGGGACAGGGGGACCTACGAGCAGTACTTC.

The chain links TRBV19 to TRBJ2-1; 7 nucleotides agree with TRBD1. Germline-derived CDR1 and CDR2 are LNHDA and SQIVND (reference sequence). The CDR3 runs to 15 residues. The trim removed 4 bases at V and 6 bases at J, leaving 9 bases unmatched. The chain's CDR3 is CASSTQGSPLNEQFF. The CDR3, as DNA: TGTGCCAGTAGTACACAGGGGTCCCCCCTCAATGAGCAGTTCTTC.

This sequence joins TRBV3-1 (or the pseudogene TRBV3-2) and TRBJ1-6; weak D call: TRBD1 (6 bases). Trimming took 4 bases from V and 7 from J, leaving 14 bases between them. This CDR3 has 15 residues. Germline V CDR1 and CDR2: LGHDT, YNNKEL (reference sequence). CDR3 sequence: CASSPTGTQNSPLHF. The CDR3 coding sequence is TGTGCCAGCAGCCCAACCGGGACACAGAATTCACCCCTCCACTTT.

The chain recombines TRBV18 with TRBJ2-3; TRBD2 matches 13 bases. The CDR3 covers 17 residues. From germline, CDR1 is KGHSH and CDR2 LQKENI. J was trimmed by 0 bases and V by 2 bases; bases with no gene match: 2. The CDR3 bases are TGTGCCAGCTCACCAAGGACTAGCGGGAGTAGCACAGATACGCAGTATTTT. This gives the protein CASSPRTSGSSTDTQYF.

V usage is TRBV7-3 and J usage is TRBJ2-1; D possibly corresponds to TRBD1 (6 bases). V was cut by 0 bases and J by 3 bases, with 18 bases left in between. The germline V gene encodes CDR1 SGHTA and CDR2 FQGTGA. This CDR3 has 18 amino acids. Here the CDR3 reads CASSLTRLTGYDYNEQFF. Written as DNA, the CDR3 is TGTGCCAGCAGCTTAACCCGATTGACAGGATATGACTACAATGAGCAGTTCTTC.